The entry below describes one T cell receptor (beta chain). One base away lies a much larger clone, so this may be a sequencing read error. The study profiled TCR beta VDJ and CDR3 using genomic DNA as template. TCRdb redid the calling of the reads with MiXCR, one entry per CDR3 protein. The sample lists 150,000 to 200,000 distinct CDR3 sequences, under 55% seen once, with over 0.95% in the top ten. Selection for sequencing was limited to patients who had shown CD8+CD57+ cell expansion by flow cytometry. Every patient was diagnosed with severe acquired aplastic anemia. This sample stems from a study of CD8+CD57+ T cells in acquired aplastic anemia. CDR3 length: 16 residues.

The rearrangement links TRBV12-3 or TRBV12-4 to TRBJ1-3; no clear D. The TCR was taken from a human donor with aplastic anemia. The source material was sorted CD4+, CD8+, or CD8+CD57+ T cells (not recorded which) from PBMCs. The CDR3 nucleotides are TGTTCCAGCAGTTTCGTCGGTCCTATCTCTGGAAACACCATATATTTT. It encodes CSSSFVGPISGNTIYF.